The following is a T cell receptor (beta chain) sequence with its context. What antigen it recognizes has not been identified. The sample comes from a study of monozygotic twins with inflammatory bowel disease (dated by TCRdb to about 2019). Notes on the research overall: The full study comprised around 28 monozygotic twin pairs: nine German pairs (four IBD-concordant, five IBD-discordant) and 19 IBD-discordant Danish pairs. Each individual had, on average, about 151 000 unique TCRalpha sequences and 181 000 unique TCRbeta sequences available for analysis. Disease-associated traits were sought mainly through comparisons between IBD patients and their genetically identical healthy co-twins within discordant pairs. The paper's findings and limits, for the study overall: The analysis was unable to tell apart different T cell subtypes. Differing immunosuppressive treatments among patients may have added background noise and inter-individual variability to the repertoires. Repertoire similarity did not differ between concordant and discordant twins, possibly due to limited statistical power. IBD patients had lower TCRbeta repertoire diversity, measured by the inverse Simpson index, than their healthy co-twins. No single strong signal or clonotype linked to IBD turned up in the results, so the idea that one exists was not supported. Fewer clonotypes were shared with other individuals by IBD patients than by healthy twins, most markedly in patients showing signs of disease activity.

Per the germline V gene, SGHTA is the CDR1 and FQGNSA is the CDR2. There are 15 amino acids in the CDR3, from cysteine to phenylalanine inclusive. DNA is not recorded here. An approximately 2.6 ml peripheral blood sample was drawn into PAXgene tubes per donor and stored at -80°C. Without any T cell sorting, total RNA was extracted from whole blood using the PAXgene blood miRNA kit on an automated QIAcube. Peripheral blood from monozygotic twin pairs, either concordant or discordant for inflammatory bowel disease, underwent deep TCRalpha and TCRbeta repertoire profiling that used unique molecular barcoding. For every twin pair, smoking habits were documented, and each individual was categorised as a current, former or never smoker. The library was built by means of 5' RACE. For each TCR library, about 4,000 ng of total RNA was used. For each sample, cDNA was synthesized in eight separate reactions using SMARTScribe reverse transcriptase. During cDNA synthesis, template switching was used to introduce unique molecular identifiers that contained a 6-nucleotide sample barcode. TCRalpha and TCRbeta cDNA was amplified by two nested PCRs of about 15 and 9 cycles, with bead purification after each PCR. Before amplification, the cDNA was treated with uracil DNA-glycosylase and purified using the QIAquick PCR purification kit. The second PCR added Illumina TruSeq-compatible adapters along with sample-specific barcodes. Library quality and concentration were checked on TapeStation and Qubit, and libraries were pooled at roughly 5 ng each. Sequencing of pooled libraries was carried out on an Illumina HiSeq2500 single-index Rapid Run using 2 x 100 bp reads and custom sequencing primers. Concerning the study's data processing: MiGEC version 1.2.6 was used for UMI-based consensus assembly to correct PCR and sequencing errors. MiXCR version 2.1.1 handled V(D)J alignment, clonotype assembly and CDR3 extraction. To normalise gene usage, clonotype sharing and MAIT/NKT TCR abundance, the analysis used the top 1000, 10 000 and 20 000 clonotypes per sample. After downsampling to 27 000 UMIs, diversity was calculated as the inverse Simpson index using the vegan R package. Paired Mann-Whitney U tests were applied to discordant twin pairs, and Benjamini-Hochberg correction was used for multiple testing. Based on TCRdb reprocessing of the reads, there is one entry per CDR3 protein sequence, and DNA is missing. The authors' filters were not applied to this entry. The sample table includes a few hundred thousand distinct CDR3 sequences. 2% to 3% of the sample rests with the top ten.

This chain joins TRBV7-2 to TRBJ2-4. The source is a human donor with ulcerative colitis or Crohn's disease, or a healthy co-twin of an affected twin (not recorded which). The sequenced sample was blood. The CDR3 reads as follows: CASSLETLTKNIQYF.